This T cell receptor beta chain was obtained from a study of T cells after yellow fever vaccination. Study overall: Where fractions had low cell numbers, libraries were prepared from them with the SMART-Seq v4 Ultra Low Input RNA kit.

The length of the CDR3 is 15 residues. Germline V gene data show CDR1 as SGHRS and CDR2 as YFSETQ. V gave up 0 bases and J gave up 2 bases, with 11 bases separating them. TCRdb called the 5' RACE reads again in MiXCR, with one record for every CDR3 protein. Altogether 400,000 to 650,000 distinct CDR3 sequences are present, less than 25% being singletons, with the ten largest covering about 16%. In its sample, this clonotype was seen a few times. J is TRBJ2-5 and V is TRBV5-1; D unclear. The source was PBMCs, collected more than 20 days after the first yellow fever vaccination. This sequence was found in a man aged 18 to 30 who received the YFV17D yellow fever vaccine. CDR3 protein: CASSLAASLQETQYF. The CDR3 region has the DNA TGCGCCAGCAGCTTGGCCGCGTCGCTACAAGAGACCCAGTACTTC.